This is a list of T cell receptor beta chains from one sample in a study of T cell clones after liver transplantation. Sequenced by immunoSEQ multiplex PCR; TCRdb stores in-frame clones only, minus some. This sample has tens of thousands of clones, with over 80% found just once. The source was CD4+ T cells from blood, collected just over 45 months after liver transplant. Source of these receptors: a human patient who received a liver transplant. Some T cells may be transferred from the graft donor. The CDR3 runs from the conserved cysteine through the conserved F or W. D genes are given only for firm matches. Size is omitted from some rows. Given values are once, few, many or a class for expanded clones.

V gene: TRBV30
D gene: .
clone size: .
J gene: TRBJ1-2
CDR3 DNA: TGTGCCTGGAGGAGGTGGGGGGGCGGTCAATATAACTATGGCTACACCTTC
CDR3 protein: CAWRRWGGGQYNYGYTF

V gene: TRBV7-8
D gene: .
clone size: .
J gene: TRBJ1-2
CDR3 DNA: TGTGCCAGCAGCTTAGGGGCCGACTATGGCTACACCTTC
CDR3 protein: CASSLGADYGYTF

V gene: TRBV6-1
D gene: TRBD2
clone size: .
J gene: TRBJ2-3
CDR3 DNA: TGTGCCAGCAGAATCGGGGGGAGCACAGATACGCAGTATTTT
CDR3 protein: CASRIGGSTDTQYF

V gene: TRBV7-8
D gene: .
clone size: few
J gene: TRBJ1-2
CDR3 DNA: TGTGCCAGCACCAACCCCAAGGGAGGGCCTAACTATGGCTACACCTTC
CDR3 protein: CASTNPKGGPNYGYTF

V gene: TRBV5-1
D gene: .
clone size: once
J gene: TRBJ1-1
CDR3 DNA: TGCGCCAGCAGCTCGGGTGGGGGAAACACTGAAGCTTTCTTT
CDR3 protein: CASSSGGGNTEAFF

V gene: TRBV5-1
D gene: TRBD1
clone size: .
J gene: TRBJ2-3
CDR3 DNA: TGCGCCAGCAGCTTGGGGATAGGGGGCTCAGATACGCAGTATTTT
CDR3 protein: CASSLGIGGSDTQYF

V gene: TRBV13
D gene: .
clone size: .
J gene: TRBJ1-4
CDR3 DNA: TGTGCCAGCAGCTTACAAGGGGCGGGTGTGGATGAAAAACTGTTTTTT
CDR3 protein: CASSLQGAGVDEKLFF

V gene: TRBV29-1
D gene: TRBD1
clone size: many
J gene: TRBJ2-5
CDR3 DNA: TGCAGCGTCGAGACAGGGTCCGCGGAGACCCAGTACTTC
CDR3 protein: CSVETGSAETQYF

V gene: TRBV28
D gene: TRBD1
clone size: .
J gene: TRBJ1-2
CDR3 DNA: TGTGCCAGCAGCCCGAATACCGGGACAGGGCGAGGTGGCTACACCTTC
CDR3 protein: CASSPNTGTGRGGYTF

V gene: TRBV19
D gene: .
clone size: .
J gene: TRBJ2-1
CDR3 DNA: TGTGCCAGTAGTGAGCGGGCCTGGTCCTACAATGAGCAGTTCTTC
CDR3 protein: CASSERAWSYNEQFF

V gene: TRBV27
D gene: .
clone size: .
J gene: TRBJ1-1
CDR3 DNA: TGTGCCAGCATCCCCCCCATGAACACTGAAGCTTTCTTT
CDR3 protein: CASIPPMNTEAFF

V gene: TRBV4-1
D gene: .
clone size: .
J gene: TRBJ2-1
CDR3 DNA: TGCGCCAGCAGCCTACGGGGACATTCGTACAATGAGCAGTTCTTC
CDR3 protein: CASSLRGHSYNEQFF

V gene: TRBV18
D gene: .
clone size: .
J gene: TRBJ2-3
CDR3 DNA: TGTGCCAGCTCCCCCAACCTTGGCACAGATACGCAGTATTTT
CDR3 protein: CASSPNLGTDTQYF

V gene: TRBV7-8
D gene: .
clone size: .
J gene: TRBJ1-1
CDR3 DNA: TGTGCCAGCAGCTTAGGGGGACTGGCTGAAGCTTTCTTT
CDR3 protein: CASSLGGLAEAFF

V gene: TRBV18
D gene: .
clone size: .
J gene: TRBJ2-7
CDR3 DNA: TGTGCCAGCTCACCAACTGGGACCAGCTACGAGCAGTACTTC
CDR3 protein: CASSPTGTSYEQYF

V gene: TRBV7-9
D gene: .
clone size: .
J gene: TRBJ1-5
CDR3 DNA: TGTGCCAGCAGCTTAGCGGAGGCCGGACATCAGCCCCAGCATTTT
CDR3 protein: CASSLAEAGHQPQHF

V gene: TRBV18
D gene: TRBD1
clone size: .
J gene: TRBJ2-7
CDR3 DNA: TGTGCCAGCTCACCCTCGGGACAGGGCCGGTACGAGCAGTACTTC
CDR3 protein: CASSPSGQGRYEQYF

V gene: TRBV6-5
D gene: TRBD1
clone size: .
J gene: TRBJ1-2
CDR3 DNA: TGTGCCAGCAGCGGCGGGACAGTCTATGGCTACACCTTC
CDR3 protein: CASSGGTVYGYTF

V gene: TRBV4-3
D gene: .
clone size: .
J gene: TRBJ2-3
CDR3 DNA: TGCGCCAGCAGCCAAGTCAGGGGTACGCAGTATTTT
CDR3 protein: CASSQVRGTQYF

V gene: TRBV5-1
D gene: .
clone size: .
J gene: TRBJ1-4
CDR3 DNA: TGCGCCAGCAGCGCCGGACACGAGGCAAATGAAAAACTGTTTTTT
CDR3 protein: CASSAGHEANEKLFF

V gene: TRBV13
D gene: .
clone size: .
J gene: TRBJ2-3
CDR3 DNA: TGTGCCAGCAGCTTAAAAGGGGGTGATACGCAGTATTTT
CDR3 protein: CASSLKGGDTQYF

V gene: TRBV6-5
D gene: .
clone size: .
J gene: TRBJ1-4
CDR3 DNA: TGTGCCAGCAGCCCGTCGGGGAATAATGAAAAACTGTTTTTT
CDR3 protein: CASSPSGNNEKLFF

V gene: TRBV7-2
D gene: TRBD2
clone size: .
J gene: TRBJ2-7
CDR3 DNA: TGTGCCAGCAGCTTAGGTCTAGCGGGAACTCGAGAGCAGTACTTC
CDR3 protein: CASSLGLAGTREQYF

V gene: TRBV6-5
D gene: TRBD2
clone size: .
J gene: TRBJ2-2
CDR3 DNA: TGTGCCAGCAGGCGGACTAGCGGATATACCGGGGAGCTGTTTTTT
CDR3 protein: CASRRTSGYTGELFF

V gene: TRBV29-1
D gene: .
clone size: .
J gene: TRBJ1-2
CDR3 DNA: TGCAGCGTTGAAGAAAGATCGGGATATCATGGCTACACCTTC
CDR3 protein: CSVEERSGYHGYTF

V gene: TRBV27
D gene: TRBD1
clone size: .
J gene: TRBJ1-1
CDR3 DNA: TGTGCCAGCAACCAACCCTTTGGGACAGGGAAAGCTTTCTTT
CDR3 protein: CASNQPFGTGKAFF

V gene: TRBV27
D gene: .
clone size: .
J gene: TRBJ2-2
CDR3 DNA: TGTGCCAGCAGTTTGGAGGGGGGAGGGCACACCGGGGAGCTGTTTTTT
CDR3 protein: CASSLEGGGHTGELFF

V gene: TRBV6-1
D gene: .
clone size: .
J gene: TRBJ2-6
CDR3 DNA: TGTGCCAGCAGTGAAGGGCGGTACTCTGGGGCCAACGTCCTGACTTTC
CDR3 protein: CASSEGRYSGANVLTF

V gene: TRBV10-2
D gene: .
clone size: .
J gene: TRBJ1-6
CDR3 DNA: TGCGCCAGCAGTGGGGCAAATAATTCACCCCTCCACTTT
CDR3 protein: CASSGANNSPLHF

V gene: TRBV6-4
D gene: .
clone size: .
J gene: TRBJ2-1
CDR3 DNA: TGTGCCAGCAGTGAACGTTCCGGGGGCCGGATCTACAATGAGCAGTTCTTC
CDR3 protein: CASSERSGGRIYNEQFF

V gene: TRBV6-5
D gene: TRBD2
clone size: .
J gene: TRBJ2-2
CDR3 DNA: TGTGCCAGCGCCGGGCTAGCGGGAAACACCGGGGAGCTGTTTTTT
CDR3 protein: CASAGLAGNTGELFF

V gene: TRBV6-6
D gene: TRBD1
clone size: .
J gene: TRBJ1-2
CDR3 DNA: TGTGCCAGCAGTCGACAGGGTCCTAACTATGGCTACACCTTC
CDR3 protein: CASSRQGPNYGYTF

V gene: TRBV5-6
D gene: TRBD1
clone size: .
J gene: TRBJ1-1
CDR3 DNA: TGTGCCAGCAGCCCTTGGGACAGGACGTTGAACACTGAAGCTTTCTTT
CDR3 protein: CASSPWDRTLNTEAFF

V gene: TRBV5-1
D gene: .
clone size: .
J gene: TRBJ2-6
CDR3 DNA: TGCGCCAGCAGCTTGACCGGCTCTGGGGCCAACGTCCTGACTTTC
CDR3 protein: CASSLTGSGANVLTF

V gene: TRBV29-1
D gene: .
clone size: .
J gene: TRBJ1-2
CDR3 DNA: TGCAGCGTTGAAGTCGGGGGTGGTGGCTACACCTTC
CDR3 protein: CSVEVGGGGYTF

V gene: TRBV4-2
D gene: TRBD2
clone size: .
J gene: TRBJ2-7
CDR3 DNA: TGTGCCAGCAGCCAAGATGGACTAGTCGACGAGCAGTACTTC
CDR3 protein: CASSQDGLVDEQYF

V gene: TRBV29-1
D gene: TRBD1
clone size: few
J gene: TRBJ1-3
CDR3 DNA: TGCAGCGCAGAGGGGGCGGGGAGAAACACCATATATTTT
CDR3 protein: CSAEGAGRNTIYF

V gene: TRBV4-3
D gene: TRBD2
clone size: few
J gene: TRBJ2-3
CDR3 DNA: TGCGCCAGCAGCCAATCCGGGACTAGCGGAACAGATACGCAGTATTTT
CDR3 protein: CASSQSGTSGTDTQYF

V gene: TRBV5-1
D gene: .
clone size: .
J gene: TRBJ2-5
CDR3 DNA: TGCGCCAGCAGCTTGTGGGGTCCCCAAGAGACCCAGTACTTC
CDR3 protein: CASSLWGPQETQYF

V gene: TRBV27
D gene: .
clone size: .
J gene: TRBJ2-6
CDR3 DNA: TGTGCCAGTAGGACGGTCTCTGGGGCCAACGTCCTGACTTTC
CDR3 protein: CASRTVSGANVLTF

V gene: TRBV11-3
D gene: .
clone size: few
J gene: TRBJ2-3
CDR3 DNA: TGTGCCAGCAGCTTAGACGGAAACACAGATACGCAGTATTTT
CDR3 protein: CASSLDGNTDTQYF

V gene: TRBV28
D gene: TRBD1
clone size: .
J gene: TRBJ2-7
CDR3 DNA: TGTGCCAGCACTCGACAGGGGCCGAGCTCCTACGAGCAGTACTTC
CDR3 protein: CASTRQGPSSYEQYF

V gene: TRBV18
D gene: .
clone size: .
J gene: TRBJ2-2
CDR3 DNA: TGTGCCAGCTTCGTAAACCACCAAGAACGGGAGCTGTTTTTT
CDR3 protein: CASFVNHQERELFF

V gene: TRBV6-6
D gene: .
clone size: .
J gene: TRBJ2-2
CDR3 DNA: TGTGGTGGTAGAGAGAGGAACACCGGGGAGCTGTTTTTT
CDR3 protein: CGGRERNTGELFF

V gene: TRBV19
D gene: TRBD1
clone size: .
J gene: TRBJ1-5
CDR3 DNA: TGTGCCAGTAGTATGGCCCGGTGGACAGGGGTTGGTCAGCCCCAGCATTTT
CDR3 protein: CASSMARWTGVGQPQHF

V gene: TRBV2
D gene: TRBD1
clone size: .
J gene: TRBJ1-1
CDR3 DNA: TGTGCCAGCAGTGAAGCGGGGGACAGGGGTATGGCTTTCTTT
CDR3 protein: CASSEAGDRGMAFF

V gene: TRBV9
D gene: .
clone size: .
J gene: TRBJ2-3
CDR3 DNA: TGTGCCAGCAGCGTAGGGGGCAGAGGCACAGATACGCAGTATTTT
CDR3 protein: CASSVGGRGTDTQYF

V gene: TRBV2
D gene: .
clone size: .
J gene: TRBJ2-7
CDR3 DNA: TGTGCCAGCACCTGGGACCGAAGGGAGCAGTACTTC
CDR3 protein: CASTWDRREQYF

V gene: TRBV28
D gene: .
clone size: once
J gene: TRBJ2-7
CDR3 DNA: TGTGCCAGCAGTTCAGGGGATTCCGAGCAGTACTTC
CDR3 protein: CASSSGDSEQYF

V gene: TRBV28
D gene: .
clone size: .
J gene: TRBJ1-1
CDR3 DNA: TGTGCCAGCAGTTTATTTGGGGGCCCCGGAGCTTTCTTT
CDR3 protein: CASSLFGGPGAFF

V gene: TRBV12-2
D gene: .
clone size: .
J gene: TRBJ2-7
CDR3 DNA: TGTGCAAGTCGATGGAGGAACGAGCAGTACTTC
CDR3 protein: CASRWRNEQYF

V gene: TRBV7-9
D gene: .
clone size: few
J gene: TRBJ2-3
CDR3 DNA: TGTGCCAGCAGCCCCCTGGGTCCAGATACGCAGTATTTT
CDR3 protein: CASSPLGPDTQYF

V gene: TRBV2
D gene: TRBD1
clone size: few
J gene: TRBJ1-5
CDR3 DNA: TGTGCCAGCAGTTTACAGGGGATTGACAGCAATCAGCCCCAGCATTTT
CDR3 protein: CASSLQGIDSNQPQHF

V gene: TRBV27
D gene: .
clone size: .
J gene: TRBJ2-7
CDR3 DNA: TGTGCCAGCAGTTCCGGGGGACGATCCTACGAGCAGTACTTC
CDR3 protein: CASSSGGRSYEQYF

V gene: TRBV7-2
D gene: .
clone size: .
J gene: TRBJ2-3
CDR3 DNA: TGTGCCAGCAGCTTAGCGGGAGGAGCTGAAGATACGCAGTATTTT
CDR3 protein: CASSLAGGAEDTQYF

V gene: TRBV28
D gene: TRBD1
clone size: few
J gene: TRBJ2-2
CDR3 DNA: TGTGCCAGCAGACCGGGACAGATCGACACCGGGGAGCTGTTTTTT
CDR3 protein: CASRPGQIDTGELFF

V gene: TRBV15
D gene: .
clone size: .
J gene: TRBJ2-1
CDR3 DNA: TGTGCCACCAGCAGAGATCCCGGTTGGGACTCCAATGAGCAGTTCTTC
CDR3 protein: CATSRDPGWDSNEQFF

V gene: TRBV28
D gene: .
clone size: .
J gene: TRBJ1-2
CDR3 DNA: TGTGCCAGCAGCCTAGGATGGAACTATGGCTACACCTTC
CDR3 protein: CASSLGWNYGYTF